The 3 T cell receptor beta chains presented below share a single source sample, sequenced in a study of blood T cell repertoires in COVID-19. Clones were sequenced by immunoSEQ multiplex PCR, and TCRdb holds only the in-frame ones, with some missing. The sample contains 250,000 to 350,000 clones, around nine tenths of which appear only once. Sequenced sample: peripheral blood. These receptors originate from a woman aged 30 to 39 with COVID-19, enrolled during active disease.

V gene TRBV7-3 combines with J gene TRBJ2-1, with 7 nucleotides matching TRBD1. Germline loops: CDR1 SGHTA, CDR2 FQGTGA. There are 16 residues in the CDR3. V trimming: 5 bases; J trimming: 1 base; junction bases outside the gene matches: 8. As DNA, the CDR3 is TGTGCCAGCAGCCCGACGACAGGGTGGTCCTACAATGAGCAGTTCTTC. As protein: CASSPTTGWSYNEQFF.

The CDR3 is CASSIIGGNTEAFF. For the CDR3, the DNA is TGTGCCAGTAGTATAATAGGAGGGAACACTGAAGCTTTCTTT. The rearrangement uses TRBV19 and TRBJ1-1; D is ambiguous. This CDR3 has 14 residues. V dropped 2 bases and J dropped 1 base, with 8 bases sitting between them. Germline V gene sequence: CDR1 LNHDA, CDR2 SQIVND (reference sequence).

The chain employs TRBV27 and TRBJ2-1; TRBD2 matches 8 bases. This CDR3 is 15 amino acids long. V gave up 5 bases and J gave up 5 bases; unmatched junction bases: 8. Per germline, CDR1 MNHEY and CDR2 SMNVEV (reference sequence). The CDR3 DNA sequence: TGTGCCAGCAGTGGAGCGGGACTAGAAAACAATGAGCAGTTCTTC. Translation gives CASSGAGLENNEQFF.